Presented here are 31 T cell receptor beta chains from one specimen sequenced in a study of CD8 T cells in ankylosing spondylitis. Overall study findings and caveats: For ankylosing spondylitis blood, a TCR beta motif of 7 to 9 highly homologous variants appeared characteristic.

TCRdb re-called the 5' RACE reads through MiXCR, storing one row per CDR3 protein. The sample lists almost 400,000 distinct CDR3 sequences, about 20% occurring once. No antigens are known for them. Material for sequencing was blood, either unsorted or a sorted T cell fraction (not recorded which). All receptors derive from a male donor with ankylosing spondylitis.

The chain has TRBV5-1 and TRBJ2-7; 7 bases match TRBD1. V lost 2 bases to trimming and J lost 6 bases; unmatched junction nucleotides: 2. From germline, CDR1 is SGHRS and CDR2 YFSETQ. The CDR3 is 12 amino acids. CDR3 sequence reads: CASSFTGVEQYF. The CDR3 coding sequence is TGCGCCAGCAGCTTTACAGGGGTCGAGCAGTACTTC.

This clonotype was seen a few times. The gene calls are TRBV20-1 and TRBJ1-5, with TRBD1 matching over 7 bases. CDR3 length: 16 amino acids. V was clipped by 0 bases and J by 1 base; unmatched bases: 6. CDR1 and CDR2 from the germline V gene are DFQATT and SNEGSKA (reference sequence). CDR3 sequence: CSARDLRRGSNQPQHF. For the CDR3, the DNA is TGCAGTGCTAGAGATCTCCGCAGGGGGAGCAATCAGCCCCAGCATTTT.

This clonotype was seen a few times. The chain combines TRBV25-1 with TRBJ2-1; 7 bases are shared with TRBD1. Germline V lookup: CDR1 MGHDK, CDR2 SYGVNS. The V and J ends lost 4 bases and 3 bases, in that order; junction bases with no gene match: 9. The length of the CDR3 is 16 residues. The CDR3 here is CASSARGQNLYNEQFF. CDR3 DNA sequence: TGTGCCAGCAGTGCCCGGGGACAGAATCTCTACAATGAGCAGTTCTTC.

This clonotype was detected only a few times. For the CDR3, the DNA is TGTGCCAGCAGCCGAGGGACTCCGAGTAACAGCTACGAGCAGTACTTC. It encodes CASSRGTPSNSYEQYF. The rearrangement uses TRBV3-1 and TRBJ2-7; D perhaps matches TRBD2 (6 bases). The V gene's germline CDR1 is LGHDT and CDR2 YNNKEL (reference sequence). This CDR3 is built from 16 residues. Between the trimmed V and J ends, which lost 4 bases and 3 bases, there was a span of 19 bases.

The chain carries TRBV6-2 or TRBV6-3 and TRBJ2-5; 7 positions agree with TRBD2. The J segment lost 13 bases and the V segment lost 7 bases, leaving 12 bases of the junction unmatched. The length of the CDR3 is 12 residues. Germline V gives CDR1 MNHEY, CDR2 SVGEGT. CDR3 residues: CASTSLGGGRYF. The DNA of the CDR3 is TGTGCCAGCACCTCCCTTGGCGGGGGTAGGTACTTC.

The chain uses TRBV9 and TRBJ2-3, with TRBD2 matching 13 bases. The CDR3 has 19 residues. Trimming at V came to 4 bases and at J to 5 bases, leaving 16 bases not matched to a gene. The germline V gene encodes CDR1 SGDLS and CDR2 YYNGEE. The CDR3 here is CASSTRTSGSGGSGDTQYF. In DNA, the CDR3 is TGTGCCAGCAGCACTCGGACTAGCGGGAGTGGAGGGTCGGGAGATACGCAGTATTTT.

V gene TRBV5-1 combines with J gene TRBJ2-5; TRBD2 aligns across 12 bases. In germline, CDR1 is SGHRS, CDR2 YFSETQ. CDR3 length: 14 amino acids. The junction had 0 bases not matched to a gene; V was cut back by 1 base and J by 5 bases. The CDR3 loop is CASSLTSGRETQYF. As DNA, the CDR3 is TGCGCCAGCAGCTTGACTAGCGGGAGGGAGACCCAGTACTTC. The whole variable domain, filled in from reference TRBV5-1 and TRBJ2-5, reads KAGVTQTPRYLIKTRGQQVTLSCSPISGHRSVSWYQQTPGQGLQFLFEYFSETQRNKGNFPGRFSGRQFSNSRSEMNVSTLELGDSALYLCASSLTSGRETQYFGPGTRLLVL.

This clonotype has only a few counts. The chain joins TRBV29-1 to TRBJ1-1; D not certain. V shed 2 bases and J shed 4 bases, with 11 bases lying between them. Looked up from germline, CDR1 is SQVTM and CDR2 is ANQGSEA. The CDR3 contains 13 residues. The CDR3: CSVERGEGTEAFF. CDR3 sequence (DNA): TGCAGCGTTGAACGGGGAGAGGGCACTGAAGCTTTCTTT.

This clonotype was picked up a small number of times. V usage is TRBV9 and J usage is TRBJ2-6, with TRBD1 identical over 7 bases. The V gene's germline CDR1 is SGDLS and CDR2 YYNGEE. The CDR3 contains 20 residues. With V trimmed by 1 base and J by 3 bases, 16 bases remained unmatched. CDR3 nucleotide sequence: TGTGCCAGCAGCGTACCTAAGCTCGACAGGGTTGTAGATGGGGCCAACGTCCTGACTTTC. This sequence encodes CASSVPKLDRVVDGANVLTF.

The genes are TRBV4-1 and TRBJ1-2; 7 nucleotides align to TRBD1. The CDR3 is 16 amino acids. CDR1 and CDR2 (germline): MGHRA, YSYEKL. Trimming took 0 bases from V and 2 from J; bases not matched to a gene: 6. In DNA, the CDR3 is TGCGCCAGCAGCCAAGAATACCCGACAGGGAACTATGGCTACACCTTC. Residues: CASSQEYPTGNYGYTF.

The chain has TRBV5-5 and TRBJ2-6; weak D call: TRBD2 (6 bases). Germline CDR1 SGHKS, CDR2 YYEKEE (reference sequence). The CDR3 runs 17 residues. Between the trimmed V and J ends, which lost 0 bases and 0 bases, there was a span of 10 bases. The CDR3: CASSLAPGDSGANVLTF. The CDR3 nucleotides are TGTGCCAGCAGCTTGGCGCCGGGGGACTCTGGGGCCAACGTCCTGACTTTC.

The chain has TRBV7-9 and TRBJ1-5; 8 nucleotides match TRBD1. The germline V gene has CDR1 SEHNR and CDR2 FQNEAQ (reference sequence). The ends lost 4 bases at V and 6 bases at J; junction bases unmatched: 8. CDR3 size: 15 residues. The CDR3 DNA reads as TGTGCCAGCAGCTCCGGACAGGGCTTAATTCAGCCCCAGCATTTT. It codes for CASSSGQGLIQPQHF.

This clonotype appeared a few times. The V and J genes are TRBV7-9 and TRBJ2-3, with 10 bases fitting TRBD2. With V trimmed by 3 bases and J by 0 bases, 6 bases remained unmatched. The CDR3 covers 17 residues. Germline V gene data show CDR1 as SEHNR and CDR2 as FQNEAQ (reference sequence). CDR3 region: CASSFSGRPISTDTQYF. CDR3 bases: TGTGCCAGCAGCTTTAGCGGGAGGCCTATTAGCACAGATACGCAGTATTTT.

The rearrangement links TRBV7-3 to TRBJ2-1; 14 bases match TRBD2. Germline V gene lookup returns CDR1 SGHTA and CDR2 FQGTGA. CDR3 length: 16 amino acids. With 5 bases clipped from V and 7 bases from J, the junction kept 7 bases outside the gene matches. The CDR3 reads CASSRPGTSGRNEQFF. The CDR3 nucleotides read TGTGCCAGCAGCAGACCCGGGACTAGCGGGAGAAATGAGCAGTTCTTC.

This clonotype was seen only a few times. The chain has TRBV29-1 and TRBJ1-2; 7 bases fit TRBD1. Germline trimming cut 7 bases from V and 4 bases from J; bases unmatched to any gene: 6. Germline CDR1 SQVTM, CDR2 ANQGSEA. The CDR3 has 12 amino acids. The CDR3 coding sequence is TGCAGCGCGTCGGACAGGAGCTATGGCTACACCTTC. Encoded protein: CSASDRSYGYTF.

This clonotype was seen more than once but under ten times. This sequence joins TRBV9 and TRBJ2-5; D possibly corresponds to TRBD2 (7 bases). The germline CDR1 and CDR2 sequences are SGDLS and YYNGEE. This CDR3 is built from 14 residues. V was clipped by 4 bases and J by 4 bases, with 14 bases between them. CDR3 loop: CASSYGLGGETQYF. CDR3 bases: TGTGCCAGCAGCTACGGACTAGGGGGAGAGACCCAGTACTTC.

The rearrangement uses TRBV4-3 and TRBJ2-1; D remains ambiguous. In germline, CDR1 is LGHNA, CDR2 YSLEER. V was pared by 0 bases and J by 3 bases, with 12 bases between. This CDR3 has 16 residues. CDR3 in DNA: TGCGCCAGCAGCCAAGACTCCCAGAACAGCTACAATGAGCAGTTCTTC. Protein product: CASSQDSQNSYNEQFF.

This clonotype has a handful of counts. The chain has TRBV10-3 and TRBJ2-7, with D maybe TRBD1 (6 bases). V was shortened by 10 bases and J by 6 bases, with 22 bases between the two germline ends. The CDR3 has 14 amino acids. Per the germline V gene, CDR1 is ENHRY and CDR2 is SYGVKD. CDR3: CATREGDTFSEQYF. In DNA, the CDR3 is TGTGCCACCCGAGAGGGGGACACCTTTTCCGAGCAGTACTTC.

The V gene is TRBV28, the J gene TRBJ2-1; no definite D call. V lost 3 bases, J lost 3 bases, and 9 bases lay in between. The CDR3 runs to 14 residues. Germline V lookup: CDR1 MDHEN, CDR2 SYDVKM. Here the CDR3 reads CASSLPLVYNEQFF. CDR3 nucleotide sequence: TGTGCCAGCAGTTTGCCCCTGGTCTACAATGAGCAGTTCTTC.

Ten or more counts support this clonotype. This sequence joins TRBV7-9 and TRBJ2-5; no clear D gene. V was clipped by 0 bases and J by 7 bases, with 9 bases between them. Germline V lookup: CDR1 SEHNR, CDR2 FQNEAQ (reference sequence). CDR3 length: 13 amino acids. The CDR3 sequence: CASSLAEGGTQYF. CDR3 coding DNA: TGTGCCAGCAGCTTAGCAGAAGGTGGGACCCAGTACTTC.

The rearrangement links TRBV6-4 to TRBJ2-1; no reliable D call. The V end was cut by 6 bases, the J end by 3 bases, with 9 bases between. Germline CDR1 is MRHNA and CDR2 is SNTAGT. The CDR3 contains 13 residues. The CDR3 region has the DNA TGTGCCAGCAGGCCGTACCTCTACAATGAGCAGTTCTTC. Its protein product is CASRPYLYNEQFF.

This clonotype has just a few counts. The chain has TRBV7-8 and TRBJ1-3; D remains unclear. This CDR3 is built from 17 residues. Between the trimmed V and J ends, which lost 5 bases and 0 bases, there was a span of 17 bases. CDR1 and CDR2 from the germline V gene are SGHVS and FQNEAQ. As DNA, the CDR3 is TGTGCCAGCAGCGTCCTCGGTATAGCGAGCTCTGGAAACACCATATATTTT. It encodes CASSVLGIASSGNTIYF.

The chain carries TRBV15 and TRBJ1-4; D is possibly TRBD1 (5 bases). The CDR3 length is 16 residues. V was pared by 0 bases and J by 7 bases, with 15 bases between. Germline V gene lookup returns CDR1 LNHNV and CDR2 YYDKDF (reference sequence). For the CDR3, the DNA is TGTGCCACCAGCAGAGAACGAGGAGGGACGGTTGAAAAACTGTTTTTT. This encodes CATSRERGGTVEKLFF. The whole variable domain, filled in from reference TRBV15 and TRBJ1-4, reads DAMVIQNPRYQVTQFGKPVTLSCSQTLNHNVMYWYQQKSSQAPKLLFHYYDKDFNNEADTPDNFQSRRPNTSFCFLDIRSPGLGDTAMYLCATSRERGGTVEKLFFGSGTQLSVL.

V usage is TRBV10-3 and J usage is TRBJ2-3; TRBD2 agrees at 9 bases. Trimming at V came to 6 bases and at J to 2 bases, leaving 3 bases not matched to a gene. Germline-derived CDR1 and CDR2 are ENHRY and SYGVKD. The CDR3 spans 14 residues. CDR3 in DNA: TGTGCCATCAGGACTAGCGGATTCACAGATACGCAGTATTTT. As protein: CAIRTSGFTDTQYF.

This chain uses TRBV20-1 with TRBJ2-5; D uncertain. Per germline, CDR1 DFQATT and CDR2 SNEGSKA (reference sequence). The V gene lost 0 bases and the J gene lost 1 base, with 15 bases spanning the gap. The CDR3 length is 16 residues. The CDR3, as DNA: TGCAGTGCTAGAGATCCCCTTAGTAGCCTCCAAGAGACCCAGTACTTC. Its protein product is CSARDPLSSLQETQYF.

The rearrangement links TRBV18 to TRBJ2-1, with a weak D call TRBD2 (5 bases). Trimming stripped 2 bases from V and 4 bases from J, with 18 bases between. The V gene's germline CDR1 is KGHSH and CDR2 LQKENI. The CDR3 runs 17 residues. CDR3 region: CASSPYYVEGGYNEQFF. CDR3 coding DNA: TGTGCCAGCTCACCATACTACGTAGAGGGCGGGTACAATGAGCAGTTCTTC.

As concerns this clonotype: A much more abundant neighbour one base away suggests this may be a read error. The V and J genes are TRBV29-1 and TRBJ2-7; 10 bases agree with TRBD1. The CDR3 has 13 amino acids. The germline V gene encodes CDR1 SQVTM and CDR2 ANQGSEA. The CDR3 here is CGVEGQGAYEQYF. In nucleotides, the CDR3 is TGCGGCGTTGAAGGACAGGGGGCCTACGAGCAGTACTTC.

The rearrangement joins TRBV11-1 to TRBJ2-6; TRBD1 matches at 8 bases. Germline assignment: CDR1 SGHAT and CDR2 FQDESV (reference sequence). The trim removed 5 bases at V and 1 base at J, leaving 13 bases unmatched. CDR3 length: 19 residues. CDR3 sequence (DNA): TGTGCCAGCAGCGTAAATTCCGGGACAGGAACTTCTGGGGCCAACGTCCTGACTTTC. Protein product: CASSVNSGTGTSGANVLTF.

This clonotype was seen only a few times. V gene TRBV7-3 combines with J gene TRBJ2-1; D possibly uses TRBD1 or TRBD2 (6 bases each). The V end was cut by 5 bases, the J end by 8 bases, with 19 bases between. CDR3 length equals 15 residues. CDR1 is SGHTA and CDR2 is FQGTGA in the germline V gene. CDR3 in DNA: TGTGCCAGCAGCCTAGGGGGGCAGGGTCAGGATGAGCAGTTCTTC. It codes for CASSLGGQGQDEQFF.

The rearrangement links TRBV20-1 to TRBJ2-1, with 8 positions matching TRBD1. Germline V lookup: CDR1 DFQATT, CDR2 SNEGSKA (reference sequence). The CDR3 covers 14 residues. With V trimmed by 5 bases and J by 5 bases, 8 bases remained unmatched. The chain's CDR3 is CSASTGDFHNEQFF. The CDR3 DNA is TGCAGTGCTTCGACAGGGGATTTTCACAATGAGCAGTTCTTC.

This chain uses TRBV6-2 or TRBV6-3 with TRBJ2-1, with TRBD1 matching 9 bases. The CDR3 extends over 13 amino acids. The trim removed 7 bases at V and 7 bases at J, leaving 5 bases unmatched. Per germline, CDR1 MNHEY and CDR2 SVGEGT. The CDR3 region has the DNA TGTGCCAGCAAGACAGGGGGAGGGAATGAGCAGTTCTTC. This encodes CASKTGGGNEQFF.